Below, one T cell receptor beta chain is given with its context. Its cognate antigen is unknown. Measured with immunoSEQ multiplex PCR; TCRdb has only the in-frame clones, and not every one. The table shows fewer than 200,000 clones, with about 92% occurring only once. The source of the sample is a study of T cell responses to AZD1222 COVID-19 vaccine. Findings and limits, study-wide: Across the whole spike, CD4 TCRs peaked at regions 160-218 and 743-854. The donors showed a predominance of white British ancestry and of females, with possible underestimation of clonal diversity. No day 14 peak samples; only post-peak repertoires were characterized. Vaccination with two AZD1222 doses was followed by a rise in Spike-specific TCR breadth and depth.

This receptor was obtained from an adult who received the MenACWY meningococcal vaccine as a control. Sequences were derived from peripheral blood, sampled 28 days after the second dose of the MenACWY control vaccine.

CDR3 in amino acids: CASSPSDIAGTEETQYF. The CDR3 DNA is TGTGCCAGCAGCCCGAGCGACATAGCGGGGACCGAAGAGACCCAGTACTTC. The gene calls are TRBV11-3 and TRBJ2-5; 8 bases agree with TRBD2. The V segment lost 5 bases and the J segment 3 bases; nucleotides outside the gene matches: 14. CDR1 SGHNT and CDR2 YENEEA come from the germline V gene. This CDR3 has 17 residues.